The T cell receptor (beta chain) described here comes from a study of T cell responses to AZD1222 COVID-19 vaccine. Looking at the study overall: Second doses that came at about 4 or about 12 weeks were put together.

This CDR3 has 15 amino acids. Germline CDR1 reads KGHSH; CDR2 reads LQKENI. The J segment lost 0 bases and the V segment lost 3 bases, leaving 4 bases of the junction unmatched. Study-wide results and limits: Among the donors, most were white British and more were female, and clonal diversity was possibly underestimated.

Profiling relied on immunoSEQ multiplex PCR, and the TCRdb table lists in-frame clones only, not all of them. The repertoire consists of 100,000 to 150,000 clones, with roughly 87% occurring once and the leading ten covering around a tenth. Concerning this clone itself: The antigen remains unidentified.

The sequence was collected from an adult in good health. The material was peripheral blood, obtained on day 0 of AZD1222 vaccination. The chain recombines TRBV18 with TRBJ1-2, with TRBD1 matching 7 bases. The CDR3 protein is CASSPTGQPNYGYTF. In DNA, the CDR3 is TGTGCCAGCTCACCGACGGGACAGCCTAACTATGGCTACACCTTC.